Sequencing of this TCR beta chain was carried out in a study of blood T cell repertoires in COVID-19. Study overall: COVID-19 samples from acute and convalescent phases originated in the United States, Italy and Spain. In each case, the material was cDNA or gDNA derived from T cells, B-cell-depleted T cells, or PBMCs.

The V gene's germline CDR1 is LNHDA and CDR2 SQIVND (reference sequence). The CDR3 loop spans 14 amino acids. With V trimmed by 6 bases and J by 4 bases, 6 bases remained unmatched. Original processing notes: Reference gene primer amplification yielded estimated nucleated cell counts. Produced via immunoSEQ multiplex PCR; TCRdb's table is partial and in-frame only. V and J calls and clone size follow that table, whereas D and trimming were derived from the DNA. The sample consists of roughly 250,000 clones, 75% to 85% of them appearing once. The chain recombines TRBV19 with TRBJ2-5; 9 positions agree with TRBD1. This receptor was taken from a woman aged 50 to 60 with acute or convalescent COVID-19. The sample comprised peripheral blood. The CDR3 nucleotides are TGTGCCAGTAGCCGCGGGACAGGGCGAGAGACCCAGTACTTC. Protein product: CASSRGTGRETQYF.